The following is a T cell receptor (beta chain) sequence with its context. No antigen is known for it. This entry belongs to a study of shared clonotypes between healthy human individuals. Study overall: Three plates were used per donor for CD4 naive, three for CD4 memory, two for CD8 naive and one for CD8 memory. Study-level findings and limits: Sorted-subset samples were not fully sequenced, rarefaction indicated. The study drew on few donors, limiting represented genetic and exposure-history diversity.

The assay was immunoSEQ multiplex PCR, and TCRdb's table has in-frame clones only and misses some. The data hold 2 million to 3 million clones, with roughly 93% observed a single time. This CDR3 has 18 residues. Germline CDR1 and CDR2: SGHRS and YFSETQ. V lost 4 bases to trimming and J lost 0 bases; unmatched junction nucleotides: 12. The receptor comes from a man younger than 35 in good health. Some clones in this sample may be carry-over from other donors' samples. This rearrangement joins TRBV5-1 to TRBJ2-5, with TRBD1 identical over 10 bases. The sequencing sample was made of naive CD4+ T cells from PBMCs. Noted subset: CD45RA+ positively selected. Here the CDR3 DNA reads TGCGCCAGCAGCCCCGGACAGGGGGGGGCCTCGTACCAAGAGACCCAGTACTTC. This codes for CASSPGQGGASYQETQYF.